The clone carrying this TCR beta chain has more than one count but fewer than ten. Its antigen is unknown. The data were taken from a study of T-cell memory formation after mild COVID-19. General study results and limits: The appearance of some responding clones in pre-infection memory suggested that cross-reactive memory joined. The study found contracting CD4+ clones mainly in CM and EM and contracting CD8+ clones in EMRA.

Deletions cut 7 bases from V and 12 bases from J, with 13 bases between. This CDR3 comprises 12 residues. The germline V gene encodes CDR1 LNHDA and CDR2 SQIVND (reference sequence). TCRdb called the 5' RACE reads again in MiXCR, with one record for every CDR3 protein. Of about 140,000 distinct CDR3 sequences listed, more than 14% were seen once; the top ten hold 12% to 15%. The origin of this receptor is an adult woman who had mild COVID-19 (a few samples of this study predate the infection). Cell type and time point are not known. Sequencing was carried out using PBMCs or a T cell subset sorted from them (not recorded which). The J gene is TRBJ2-6, the V gene TRBV19; tentative D call: TRBD1 (6 bases). CDR3 sequence (DNA): TGTGCCAGTAAAGCCAGGGGCTTCGTCCTGACTTTC. This sequence encodes CASKARGFVLTF.